Described below is a single TCR beta chain sequence and its context. TCRdb processed the 5' RACE reads anew with MiXCR; each CDR3 protein has one entry. This table has under 800,000 distinct CDR3 sequences, about 20% appearing once. The data were taken from a study of identical twins. This same sample was also part of a study on T cells expressing NK-cell markers.

This TCR was sampled from a woman younger than 30 in good health. Sequenced material: PBMCs.

CDR3 DNA sequence: TGCAGTGTCGCGGACAGGTCGATTGAGACCCAGTACTTC. Its translation is CSVADRSIETQYF. The V and J genes are TRBV20-1 and TRBJ2-5, with 7 bases identical to TRBD1. The CDR3 length is 13 residues. Trimming removed 7 bases from V and 5 bases from J; junction bases left unmatched: 10. Germline V lookup: CDR1 DFQATT, CDR2 SNEGSKA (reference sequence).